Reported below is one TCR beta chain. Its target is unknown. The data originate from a study of cytomegalovirus exposure and HLA in healthy donors. Study-level findings and limits: A missense DCLRE1C variant was associated with V- and J-gene trimming of TCR beta chains in a later analysis, and an independent cohort replicated the association. Segments of the TCR beta V type were, in most cases, productive about 90% or about 30% of the time in an earlier analysis. In a later analysis, common viral pathogens appeared linked to several of the most significant clusters.

The PCR had 60 Vbeta and 13 Jbeta primers. Sequenced by immunoSEQ multiplex PCR; TCRdb stores in-frame clones only, minus some. The sample includes 52,000 or so clones, 70% to 80% of them seen just once. The CDR3 has 16 residues. With 0 bases clipped from V and 0 bases from J, the junction kept 5 bases outside the gene matches. Germline assignment: CDR1 SGHRS and CDR2 YFSETQ. The rearrangement uses TRBV5-1 and TRBJ2-7, with 8 bases that match TRBD1. This receptor was taken from a female donor in good health and CMV-seronegative. Material: PBMCs. Here the CDR3 reads CASSLGRDRNSYEQYF. The CDR3 DNA reads TGCGCCAGCAGCTTGGGACGGGACAGGAACTCCTACGAGCAGTACTTC.